This T cell receptor (beta chain) derives from a study of blood T cells in healthy people across ages. Together with a sample-barcoded 5' primer, a J-beta primer mix was included in a second PCR lasting about 6 to 11 cycles. MiXCR was run by TCRdb on the 5' RACE reads, yielding one entry per CDR3 protein. The repertoire includes about 1.8 million distinct CDR3 sequences, around 50% of them detected once, and over 2% sits in the top ten. The germline V gene encodes CDR1 SEHNR and CDR2 FQNEAQ (reference sequence). This CDR3 region has 19 residues. Trimming left V 3 bases short and J 0 bases short, with 20 bases between.

This sequence joins TRBV7-9 and TRBJ1-4, with D tentatively TRBD1 (6 bases). Input material: blood. The receptor was derived from a woman between 35 and 50 years old in good health. CDR3 DNA sequence: TGTGCCAGCAGCTTCTCCGCCCTTAGGGGGAGTGCAACTAATGAAAAACTGTTTTTT. Translated, it gives CASSFSALRGSATNEKLFF.